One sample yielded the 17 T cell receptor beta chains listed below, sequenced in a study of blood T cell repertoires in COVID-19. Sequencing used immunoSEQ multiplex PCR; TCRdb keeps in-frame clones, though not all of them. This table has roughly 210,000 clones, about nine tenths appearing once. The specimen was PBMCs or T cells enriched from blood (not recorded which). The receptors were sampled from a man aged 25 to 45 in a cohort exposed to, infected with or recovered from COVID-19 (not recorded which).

CDR3 nucleotides: TGTGCCAGCAGCCCCTTGACAGTAACTGGAAACACCATATATTTT. Translation: CASSPLTVTGNTIYF. V is TRBV6-5 and J is TRBJ1-3, with D possibly matching TRBD1 (5 bases). The CDR3 has 15 residues. Germline V gene data show CDR1 as MNHEY and CDR2 as SVGAGI. Trimming removed 6 bases at V and 2 bases at J, with 14 bases between.

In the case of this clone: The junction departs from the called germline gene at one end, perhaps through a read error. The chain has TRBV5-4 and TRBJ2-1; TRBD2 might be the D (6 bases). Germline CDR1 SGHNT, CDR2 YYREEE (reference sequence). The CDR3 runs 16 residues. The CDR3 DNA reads TGTGCCAGCAGGTTGGGGACTTCAAGCTCCTACAATGAGCAGTTCTTC. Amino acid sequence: CASRLGTSSSYNEQFF.

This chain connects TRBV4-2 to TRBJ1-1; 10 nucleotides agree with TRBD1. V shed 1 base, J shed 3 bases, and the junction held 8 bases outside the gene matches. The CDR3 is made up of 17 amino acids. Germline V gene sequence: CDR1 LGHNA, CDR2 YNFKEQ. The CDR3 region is CASSQAPGQGLHTEAFF. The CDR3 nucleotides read TGTGCCAGCAGCCAAGCCCCGGGACAGGGGTTACACACTGAAGCTTTCTTT.

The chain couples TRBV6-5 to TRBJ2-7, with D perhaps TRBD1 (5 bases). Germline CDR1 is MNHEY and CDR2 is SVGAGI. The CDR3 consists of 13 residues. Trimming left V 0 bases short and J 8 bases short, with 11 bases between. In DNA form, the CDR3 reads TGTGCCAGCAGTTACTCGAAGTCAGGGAAGCAGTACTTC. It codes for CASSYSKSGKQYF.

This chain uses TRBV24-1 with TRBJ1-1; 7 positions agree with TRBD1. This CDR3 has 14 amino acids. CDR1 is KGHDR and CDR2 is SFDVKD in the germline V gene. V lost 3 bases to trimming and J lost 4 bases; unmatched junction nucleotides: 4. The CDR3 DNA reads TGTGCCACCAGTGATACCGGGACAGTCACTGAAGCTTTCTTT. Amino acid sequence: CATSDTGTVTEAFF.

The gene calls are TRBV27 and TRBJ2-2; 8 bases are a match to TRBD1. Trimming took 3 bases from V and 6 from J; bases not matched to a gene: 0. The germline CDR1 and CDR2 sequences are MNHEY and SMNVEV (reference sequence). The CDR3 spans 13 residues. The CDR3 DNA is TGTGCCAGCAGTTTCAGGGGGCCCGGGGAGCTGTTTTTT. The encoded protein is CASSFRGPGELFF.

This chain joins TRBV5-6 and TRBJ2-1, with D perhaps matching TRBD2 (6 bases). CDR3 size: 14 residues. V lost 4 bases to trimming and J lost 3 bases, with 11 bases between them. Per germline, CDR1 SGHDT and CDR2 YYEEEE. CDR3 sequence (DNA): TGTGCCAGCAGCCGGAGGGCCGGCTACAATGAGCAGTTCTTC. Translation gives CASSRRAGYNEQFF.

Here the CDR3 DNA reads TGTGCCAGCAGCGGGACAACAGGGGGGTACGAGCAGTACTTC. As protein: CASSGTTGGYEQYF. V is TRBV5-4 and J is TRBJ2-7; 8 bases map to TRBD1. Germline lookup yields CDR1 SGHNT and CDR2 YYREEE (reference sequence). Trimming at V came to 4 bases and at J to 4 bases, leaving 7 bases not matched to a gene. The length of the CDR3 is 14 residues.

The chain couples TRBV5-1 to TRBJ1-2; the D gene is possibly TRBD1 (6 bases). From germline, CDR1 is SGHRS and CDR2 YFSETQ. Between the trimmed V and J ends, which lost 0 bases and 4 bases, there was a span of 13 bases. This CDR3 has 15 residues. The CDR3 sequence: CASSLGSGQIYGYTF. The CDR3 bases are TGCGCCAGCAGCTTGGGCTCTGGACAGATCTATGGCTACACCTTC.

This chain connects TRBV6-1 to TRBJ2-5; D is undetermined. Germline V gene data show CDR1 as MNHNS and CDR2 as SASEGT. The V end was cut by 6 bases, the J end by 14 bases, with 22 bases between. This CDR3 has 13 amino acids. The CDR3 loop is CASSYPLSRGCYF. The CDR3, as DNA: TGTGCCAGCAGCTATCCTCTTTCGCGAGGATGTTACTTC.

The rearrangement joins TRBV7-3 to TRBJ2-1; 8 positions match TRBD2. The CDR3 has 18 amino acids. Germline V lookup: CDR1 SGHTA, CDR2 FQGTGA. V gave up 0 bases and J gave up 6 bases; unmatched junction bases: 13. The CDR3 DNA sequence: TGTGCCAGCAGCTTAACTCTCCCAGCGGGGGCCTCTGGCAATGAGCAGTTCTTC. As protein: CASSLTLPAGASGNEQFF.

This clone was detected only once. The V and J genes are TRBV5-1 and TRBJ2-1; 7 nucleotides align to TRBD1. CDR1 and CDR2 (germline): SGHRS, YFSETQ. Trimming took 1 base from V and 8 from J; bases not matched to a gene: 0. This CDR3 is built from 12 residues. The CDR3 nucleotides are TGCGCCAGCAGCTTGACAGGGGATGAGCAGTTCTTC. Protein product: CASSLTGDEQFF. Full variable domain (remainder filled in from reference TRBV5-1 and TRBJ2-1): KAGVTQTPRYLIKTRGQQVTLSCSPISGHRSVSWYQQTPGQGLQFLFEYFSETQRNKGNFPGRFSGRQFSNSRSEMNVSTLELGDSALYLCASSLTGDEQFFGPGTRLTVL.

CDR3 loop: CASSEQDNEQFF. The CDR3 DNA follows: TGTGCCAGCAGCGAACAGGACAATGAGCAGTTCTTC. The gene calls are TRBV2 and TRBJ2-1; D is possibly TRBD1 (5 bases). The CDR3 length is 12 residues. V lost 6 bases and J lost 5, with 8 bases in between. Germline V lookup: CDR1 SNHLY, CDR2 FYNNEI.

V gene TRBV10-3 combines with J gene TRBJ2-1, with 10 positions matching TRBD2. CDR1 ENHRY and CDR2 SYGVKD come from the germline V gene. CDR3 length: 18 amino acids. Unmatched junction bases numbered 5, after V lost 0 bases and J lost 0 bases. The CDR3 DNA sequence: TGTGCCATCAGTGAGTCCGCTAGCGGGAGCCCCTCCTACAATGAGCAGTTCTTC. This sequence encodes CAISESASGSPSYNEQFF.

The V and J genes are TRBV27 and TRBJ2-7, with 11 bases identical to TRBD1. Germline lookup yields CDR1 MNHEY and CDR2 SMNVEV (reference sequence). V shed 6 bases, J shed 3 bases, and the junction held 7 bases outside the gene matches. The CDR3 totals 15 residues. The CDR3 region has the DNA TGTGCCAGCAGCCTAGGACAGGGGGCCGTCTACGAGCAGTACTTC. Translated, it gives CASSLGQGAVYEQYF.

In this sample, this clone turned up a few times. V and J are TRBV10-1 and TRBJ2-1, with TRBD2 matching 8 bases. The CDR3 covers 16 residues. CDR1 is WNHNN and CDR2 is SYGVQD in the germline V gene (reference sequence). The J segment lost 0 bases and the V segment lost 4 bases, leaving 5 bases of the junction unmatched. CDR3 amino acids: CASSARSGSSYNEQFF. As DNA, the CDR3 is TGCGCCAGCAGTGCCCGAAGCGGGAGCTCCTACAATGAGCAGTTCTTC.

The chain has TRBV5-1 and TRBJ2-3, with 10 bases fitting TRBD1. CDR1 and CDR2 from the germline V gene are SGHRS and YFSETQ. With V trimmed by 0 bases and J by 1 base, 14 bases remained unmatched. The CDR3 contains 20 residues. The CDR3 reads CASSLAKVVFGTGGTDTQYF. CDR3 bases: TGCGCCAGCAGCTTGGCCAAAGTCGTTTTTGGGACAGGGGGCACAGATACGCAGTATTTT.